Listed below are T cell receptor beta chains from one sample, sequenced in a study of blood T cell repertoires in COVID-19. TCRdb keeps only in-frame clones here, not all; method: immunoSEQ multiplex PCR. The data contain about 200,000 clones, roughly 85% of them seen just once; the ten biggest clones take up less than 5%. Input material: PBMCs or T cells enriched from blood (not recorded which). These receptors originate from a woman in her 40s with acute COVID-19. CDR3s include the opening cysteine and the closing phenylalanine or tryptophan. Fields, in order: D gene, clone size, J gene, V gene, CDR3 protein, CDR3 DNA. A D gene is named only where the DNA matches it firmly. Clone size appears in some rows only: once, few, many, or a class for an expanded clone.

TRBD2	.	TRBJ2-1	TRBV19	CASSILAGEDEQFF	TGTGCCAGTAGTATCCTAGCGGGAGAGGATGAGCAGTTCTTC
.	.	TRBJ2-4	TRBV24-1	CATSDPFVNIQYF	TGTGCCACCAGTGATCCTTTCGTGAACATTCAGTACTTC
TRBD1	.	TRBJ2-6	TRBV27	CASSLFGGLTGAFSGANVLTF	TGTGCCAGCAGTTTATTCGGGGGATTGACAGGGGCGTTCTCTGGGGCCAACGTCCTGACTTTC
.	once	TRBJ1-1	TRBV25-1	CASSEYRSGSTEAFF	TGTGCCAGCAGTGAATATAGGTCAGGAAGCACTGAAGCTTTCTTT
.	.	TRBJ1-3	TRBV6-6	CASSAPGGNTIYF	TGTGCCAGCAGTGCACCAGGTGGAAACACCATATATTTT
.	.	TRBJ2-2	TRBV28	CASSLLGGRALTGELFF	TGTGCCAGCAGTCTCCTCGGGGGGCGGGCGCTCACCGGGGAGCTGTTTTTT
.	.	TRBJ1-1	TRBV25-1	CASSDPQALNTEAFF	TGTGCCAGCAGTGATCCCCAGGCCCTGAACACTGAAGCTTTCTTT
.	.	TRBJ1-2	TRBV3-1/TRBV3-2	CASSLTGTNYGYTF	TGTGCCAGCAGCCTCACAGGGACTAACTATGGCTACACCTTC
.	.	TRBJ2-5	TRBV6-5	CASRPRTEQETQYF	TGTGCCAGCAGACCTCGGACAGAACAAGAGACCCAGTACTTC
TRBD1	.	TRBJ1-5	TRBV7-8	CASSLGYDRADQPQHF	TGTGCCAGCAGCTTAGGCTACGACAGGGCGGATCAGCCCCAGCATTTT
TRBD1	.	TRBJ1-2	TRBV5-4	CARRSPQGEVNYGYTF	TGTGCCAGACGTTCCCCTCAGGGGGAAGTAAACTATGGCTACACCTTC
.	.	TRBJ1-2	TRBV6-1	CASLLGTGANYGYTF	TGTGCCAGCCTTTTAGGTACAGGAGCTAACTATGGCTACACCTTC
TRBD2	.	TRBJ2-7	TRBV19	CASSEGTSGSHEQYF	TGTGCCAGTAGTGAAGGGACTAGCGGGAGCCACGAGCAGTACTTC
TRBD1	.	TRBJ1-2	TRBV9	CASSAGAGQGTYGYTF	TGTGCCAGCAGCGCCGGAGCGGGACAGGGTACCTATGGCTACACCTTC
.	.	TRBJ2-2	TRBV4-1	CASSQDSPGGNTGELFF	TGCGCCAGCAGCCAAGATAGCCCCGGGGGAAATACCGGGGAGCTGTTTTTT
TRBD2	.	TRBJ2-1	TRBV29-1	CSVTITGTSENYNEQFF	TGCAGCGTTACAATTACCGGGACTAGCGAGAACTACAATGAGCAGTTCTTC
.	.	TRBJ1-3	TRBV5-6	CASSSRQTRIGNTIYF	TGTGCCAGCAGCTCCCGACAGACTCGGATCGGAAACACCATATATTTT
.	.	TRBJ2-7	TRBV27	CASSKAGTRTSYEQYF	TGTGCCAGCAGCAAAGCCGGGACACGCACGTCCTACGAGCAGTACTTC
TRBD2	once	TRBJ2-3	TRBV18	CASSPVLAGTDTQYF	TGTGCCAGCTCACCGGTACTAGCGGGAACAGATACGCAGTATTTT
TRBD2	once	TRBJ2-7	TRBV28	CASRPSQLAGVAYEQYF	TGTGCCAGCAGACCCAGTCAGCTAGCGGGAGTGGCTTACGAGCAGTACTTC
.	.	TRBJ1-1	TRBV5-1	CASSRTENTEAFF	TGCGCCAGCAGCAGGACAGAGAACACTGAAGCTTTCTTT
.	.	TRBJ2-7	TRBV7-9	CASSLELRSYEQYF	TGTGCCAGCAGCTTAGAGCTGCGATCCTACGAGCAGTACTTC
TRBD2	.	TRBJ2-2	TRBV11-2	CASSFSGSTATGELFF	TGTGCCAGCAGCTTTAGCGGGAGTACGGCCACCGGGGAGCTGTTTTTT
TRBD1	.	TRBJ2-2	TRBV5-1	CASSSPRDRITPRDTGELFF	TGCGCCAGCAGCTCCCCCCGGGACAGGATAACCCCCCGAGACACCGGGGAGCTGTTTTTT
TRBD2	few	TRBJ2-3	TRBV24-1	CATGGGGPTDTQYF	TGTGCCACGGGTGGCGGGGGGCCCACAGATACGCAGTATTTT
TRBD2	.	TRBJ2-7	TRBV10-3	CAISSGIKGEQYF	TGTGCCATCAGTAGCGGGATAAAGGGCGAGCAGTACTTC
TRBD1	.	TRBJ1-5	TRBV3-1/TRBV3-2	CASSPGQGAYSQPQHF	TGTGCCAGCAGTCCTGGGCAGGGGGCTTATAGTCAGCCCCAGCATTTT
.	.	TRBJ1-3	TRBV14	CASSRQRGFGNTIYF	TGTGCCAGCAGCCGACAACGAGGGTTCGGAAACACCATATATTTT
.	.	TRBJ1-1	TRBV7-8	CASSLQGMGTEAFF	TGTGCCAGCAGCTTACAGGGAATGGGTACTGAAGCTTTCTTT
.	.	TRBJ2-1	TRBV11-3	CASSLYHINEQFF	TGTGCCAGCAGCTTATATCACATCAATGAGCAGTTCTTC
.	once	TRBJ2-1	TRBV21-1	CASTNRVPHEQFF	TGTGCCAGCACGAACCGGGTCCCCCATGAGCAGTTCTTC
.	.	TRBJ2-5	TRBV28	CASSPQRAQETQYF	TGTGCCAGCAGTCCCCAGCGGGCCCAAGAGACCCAGTACTTC
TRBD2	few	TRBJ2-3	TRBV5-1	CASMPGLAGGRDKDTQYF	TGCGCCAGCATGCCGGGACTAGCGGGAGGCCGTGATAAGGATACGCAGTATTTT
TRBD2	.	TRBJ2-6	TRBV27	CASSWSGRVSGANVLTF	TGTGCCAGCAGTTGGAGCGGGAGGGTCTCTGGGGCCAACGTCCTGACTTTC
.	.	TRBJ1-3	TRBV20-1	CRAASGNTIYF	TGCAGGGCCGCCTCTGGAAACACCATATATTTT
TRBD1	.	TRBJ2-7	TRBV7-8	CASSTTGTGDSYEQYF	TGTGCCAGCAGCACAACCGGGACAGGCGACTCCTACGAGCAGTACTTC
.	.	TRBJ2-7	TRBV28	CASSTGYEQYF	TGTGCCAGCAGTACAGGTTACGAGCAGTACTTC
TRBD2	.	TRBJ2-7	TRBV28	CASIPSGSYEQYF	TGTGCCAGTATCCCTAGCGGGAGCTACGAGCAGTACTTC
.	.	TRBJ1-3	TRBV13	CASSLGSSGNTIYF	TGTGCCAGCAGCTTAGGGAGCTCTGGAAACACCATATATTTT
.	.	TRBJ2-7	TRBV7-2	CASSLAGGPTTSYEQYF	TGTGCCAGCAGCTTAGCGGGGGGACCTACAACATCCTACGAGCAGTACTTC
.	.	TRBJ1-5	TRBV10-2	CASSPRASNQPQHF	TGCGCCAGCAGCCCCAGGGCTAGCAATCAGCCCCAGCATTTT
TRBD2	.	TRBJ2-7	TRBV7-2	CASSPRTSGSYEQYF	TGTGCCAGCAGCCCGAGGACTAGCGGGAGCTACGAGCAGTACTTC
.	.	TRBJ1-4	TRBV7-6	CASSLAGGPNEKLFF	TGTGCCAGCAGCTTAGCGGGTGGGCCTAATGAAAAACTGTTTTTT
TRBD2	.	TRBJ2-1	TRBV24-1	CATSDPTRGDGEQFF	TGTGCCACCAGTGATCCGACCCGGGGGGATGGTGAGCAGTTCTTC
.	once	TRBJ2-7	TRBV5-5	CASNTREEYTYEQYF	TGTGCCAGCAATACCAGGGAGGAATACACCTACGAGCAGTACTTC
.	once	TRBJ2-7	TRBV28	CASSLGKTYEQYF	TGTGCCAGCAGTTTGGGCAAGACCTACGAGCAGTACTTC
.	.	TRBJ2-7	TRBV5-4	CASSLDRVNEQYF	TGTGCCAGCAGCTTGGACAGGGTTAACGAGCAGTACTTC
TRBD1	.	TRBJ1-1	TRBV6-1	CASSDDRGGNTEAFF	TGTGCCAGCAGTGATGACAGGGGTGGGAACACTGAAGCTTTCTTT
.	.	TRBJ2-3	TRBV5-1	CASSPPSSDTQYF	TGCGCCAGCAGCCCCCCGAGCTCAGATACGCAGTATTTT
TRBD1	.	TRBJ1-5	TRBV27	CASSKQGGAQPQHF	TGTGCCAGCAGTAAACAGGGGGGAGCACAGCCCCAGCATTTT